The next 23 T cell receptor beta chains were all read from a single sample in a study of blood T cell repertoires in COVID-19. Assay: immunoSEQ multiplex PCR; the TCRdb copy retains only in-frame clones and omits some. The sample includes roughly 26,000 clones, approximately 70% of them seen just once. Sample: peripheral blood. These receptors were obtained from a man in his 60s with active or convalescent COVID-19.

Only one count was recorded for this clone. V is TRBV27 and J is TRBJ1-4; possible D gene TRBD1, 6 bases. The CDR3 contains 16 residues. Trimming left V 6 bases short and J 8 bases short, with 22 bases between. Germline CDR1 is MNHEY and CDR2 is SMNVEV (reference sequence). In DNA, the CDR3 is TGTGCCAGCAGCTTAGGGGGAGGGGTCTCGGAGGAAAAACTGTTTTTT. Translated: CASSLGGGVSEEKLFF.

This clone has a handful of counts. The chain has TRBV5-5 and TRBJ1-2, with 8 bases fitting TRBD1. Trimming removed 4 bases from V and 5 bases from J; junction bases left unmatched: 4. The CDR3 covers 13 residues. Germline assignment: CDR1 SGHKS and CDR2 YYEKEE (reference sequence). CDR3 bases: TGTGCCAGCAGCCCGGGGACAGGTTATGGCTACACCTTC. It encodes CASSPGTGYGYTF.

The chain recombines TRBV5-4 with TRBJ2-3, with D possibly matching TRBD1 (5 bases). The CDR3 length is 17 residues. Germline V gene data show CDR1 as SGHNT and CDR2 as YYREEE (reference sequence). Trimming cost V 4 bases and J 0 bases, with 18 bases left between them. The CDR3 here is CASSQPGWGLSTDTQYF. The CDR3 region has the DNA TGTGCCAGCAGCCAACCCGGGTGGGGCCTTAGCACAGATACGCAGTATTTT.

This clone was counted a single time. The CDR3 here is CASSILSFSGNTIYF. Written as DNA, the CDR3 is TGTGCCAGTAGTATCCTGTCTTTCTCTGGAAACACCATATATTTT. This chain uses TRBV19 with TRBJ1-3; D is undetermined. Trimming removed 3 bases from V and 0 bases from J, with 9 bases in between. The V gene's germline CDR1 is LNHDA and CDR2 SQIVND (reference sequence). This CDR3 comprises 15 residues.

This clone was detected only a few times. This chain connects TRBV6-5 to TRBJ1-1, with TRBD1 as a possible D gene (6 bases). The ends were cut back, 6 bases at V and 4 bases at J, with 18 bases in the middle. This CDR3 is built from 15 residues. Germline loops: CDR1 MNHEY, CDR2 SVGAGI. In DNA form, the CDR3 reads TGTGCCAGCAGAGCTCTAGACAGGTTCACCACTGAAGCTTTCTTT. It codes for CASRALDRFTTEAFF.

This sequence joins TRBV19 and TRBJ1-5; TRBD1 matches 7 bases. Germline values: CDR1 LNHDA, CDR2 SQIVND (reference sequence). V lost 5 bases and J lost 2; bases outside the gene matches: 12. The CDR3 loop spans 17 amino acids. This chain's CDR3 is CASSSTGTAAGNQPQHF. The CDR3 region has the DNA TGTGCCAGTAGTTCAACCGGGACAGCGGCGGGCAATCAGCCCCAGCATTTT.

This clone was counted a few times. This CDR3 is CASSLLSGGLTEAFF. In DNA form, the CDR3 reads TGCGCCAGCAGCTTGTTGTCAGGGGGGCTAACTGAAGCTTTCTTT. The rearrangement links TRBV5-1 to TRBJ1-1; 7 positions agree with TRBD1. CDR3 length equals 15 residues. Trimming cost V 1 base and J 5 bases; bases outside gene matches: 8. CDR1 and CDR2 from the germline V gene are SGHRS and YFSETQ.

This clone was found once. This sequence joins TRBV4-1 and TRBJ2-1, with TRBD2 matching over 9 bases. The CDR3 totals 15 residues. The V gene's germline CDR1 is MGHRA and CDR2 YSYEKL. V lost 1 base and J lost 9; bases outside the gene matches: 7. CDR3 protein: CASSQVTAGGREQFF. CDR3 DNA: TGCGCCAGCAGCCAAGTAACCGCGGGGGGGCGTGAGCAGTTCTTC.

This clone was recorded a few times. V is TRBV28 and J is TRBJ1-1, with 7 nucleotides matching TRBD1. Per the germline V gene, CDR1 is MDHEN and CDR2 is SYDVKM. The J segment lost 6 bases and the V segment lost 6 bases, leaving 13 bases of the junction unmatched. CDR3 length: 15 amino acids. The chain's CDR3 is CASSRPRGLGPEAFF. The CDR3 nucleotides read TGTGCCAGCAGCCGCCCCAGGGGGTTAGGCCCTGAAGCTTTCTTT.

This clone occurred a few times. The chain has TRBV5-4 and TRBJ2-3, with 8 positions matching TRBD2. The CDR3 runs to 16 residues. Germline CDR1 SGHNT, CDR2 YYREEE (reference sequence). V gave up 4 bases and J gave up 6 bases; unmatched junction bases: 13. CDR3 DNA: TGTGCCAGCAGCCGGGATCCCGGGAGGGCTCCGGATACGCAGTATTTT. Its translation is CASSRDPGRAPDTQYF.

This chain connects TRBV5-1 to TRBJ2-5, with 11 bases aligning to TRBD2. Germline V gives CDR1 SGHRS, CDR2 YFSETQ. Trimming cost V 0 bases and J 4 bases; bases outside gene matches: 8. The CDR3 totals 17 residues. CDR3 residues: CASSLGSTSGILETQYF. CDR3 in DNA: TGCGCCAGCAGCTTGGGCTCGACTAGCGGGATCTTAGAGACCCAGTACTTC. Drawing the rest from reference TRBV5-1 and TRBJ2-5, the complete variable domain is KAGVTQTPRYLIKTRGQQVTLSCSPISGHRSVSWYQQTPGQGLQFLFEYFSETQRNKGNFPGRFSGRQFSNSRSEMNVSTLELGDSALYLCASSLGSTSGILETQYFGPGTRLLVL.

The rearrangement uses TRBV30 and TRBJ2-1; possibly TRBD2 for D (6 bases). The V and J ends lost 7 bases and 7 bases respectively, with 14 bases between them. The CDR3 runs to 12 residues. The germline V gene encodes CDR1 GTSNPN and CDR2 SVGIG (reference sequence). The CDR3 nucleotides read TGTGCCTACCGACGGGGGAGGAATGAGCAGTTCTTC. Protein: CAYRRGRNEQFF.

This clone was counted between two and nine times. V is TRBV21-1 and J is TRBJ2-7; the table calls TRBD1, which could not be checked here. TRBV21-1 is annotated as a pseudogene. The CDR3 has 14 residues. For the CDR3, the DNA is TGTGCCAGGATACCGACAGGGGGCTTCTACGAGCAGTACTTC. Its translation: CARIPTGGFYEQYF.

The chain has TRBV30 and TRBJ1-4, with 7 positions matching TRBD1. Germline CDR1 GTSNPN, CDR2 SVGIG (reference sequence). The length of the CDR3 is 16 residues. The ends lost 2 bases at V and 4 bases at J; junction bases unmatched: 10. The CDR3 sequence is CAWSRGNRGLNEKLFF. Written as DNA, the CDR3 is TGTGCCTGGAGTAGGGGTAACAGGGGCCTTAATGAAAAACTGTTTTTT.

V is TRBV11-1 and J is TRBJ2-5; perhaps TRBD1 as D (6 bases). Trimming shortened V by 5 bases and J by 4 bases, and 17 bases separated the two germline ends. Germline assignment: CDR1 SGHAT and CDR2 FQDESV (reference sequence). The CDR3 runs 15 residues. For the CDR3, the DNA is TGTGCCAGCAGCCGGCGGACAGTATCTTCAGAGACCCAGTACTTC. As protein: CASSRRTVSSETQYF.

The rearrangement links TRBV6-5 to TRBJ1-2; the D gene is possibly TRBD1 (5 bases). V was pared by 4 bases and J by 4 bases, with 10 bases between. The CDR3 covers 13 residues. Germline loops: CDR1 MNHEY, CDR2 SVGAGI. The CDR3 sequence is CASSLQVSYGYTF. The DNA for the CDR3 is TGTGCCAGCAGTTTACAGGTCTCCTATGGCTACACCTTC.

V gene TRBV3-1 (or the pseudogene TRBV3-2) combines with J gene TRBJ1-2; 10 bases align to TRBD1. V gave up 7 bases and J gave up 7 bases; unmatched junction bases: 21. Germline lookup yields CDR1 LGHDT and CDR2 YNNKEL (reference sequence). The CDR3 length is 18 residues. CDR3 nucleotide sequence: TGTGCCAGCACGAAGTTTACGGGACAGGGGACTTCGGGTTTTGGCTACACCTTC. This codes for CASTKFTGQGTSGFGYTF.

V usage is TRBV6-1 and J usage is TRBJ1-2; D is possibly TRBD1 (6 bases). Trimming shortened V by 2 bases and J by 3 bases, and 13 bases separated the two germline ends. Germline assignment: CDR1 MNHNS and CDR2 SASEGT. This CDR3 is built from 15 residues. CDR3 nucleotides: TGTGCCAGCAGTGAATGGCACAGGGATGACTATGGCTACACCTTC. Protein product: CASSEWHRDDYGYTF.

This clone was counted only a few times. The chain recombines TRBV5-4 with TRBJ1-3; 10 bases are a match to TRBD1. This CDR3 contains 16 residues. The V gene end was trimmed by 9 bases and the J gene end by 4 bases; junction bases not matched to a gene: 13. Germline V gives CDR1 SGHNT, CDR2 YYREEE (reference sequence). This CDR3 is CAIQNRQGARGNTIYF. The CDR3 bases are TGTGCCATCCAGAACAGACAGGGGGCGAGAGGAAACACCATATATTTT. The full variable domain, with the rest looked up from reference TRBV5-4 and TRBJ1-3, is ETGVTQSPTHLIKTRGQQVTLRCSSQSGHNTVSWYQQALGQGPQFIFQYYREEENGRGNFPPRFSGLQFPNYSSELNVNALELDDSALYLCAIQNRQGARGNTIYFGEGSWLTVV.

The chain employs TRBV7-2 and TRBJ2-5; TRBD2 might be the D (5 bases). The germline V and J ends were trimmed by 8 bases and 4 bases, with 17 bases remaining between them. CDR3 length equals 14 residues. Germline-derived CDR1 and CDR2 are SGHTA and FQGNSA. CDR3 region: CASSTSGRGETQYF. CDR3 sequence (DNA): TGTGCCAGCTCTACTAGTGGGCGAGGAGAGACCCAGTACTTC.

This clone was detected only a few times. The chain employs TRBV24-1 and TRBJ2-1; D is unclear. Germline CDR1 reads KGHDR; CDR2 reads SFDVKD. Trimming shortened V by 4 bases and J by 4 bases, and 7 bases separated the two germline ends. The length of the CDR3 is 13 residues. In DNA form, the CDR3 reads TGTGCCACCAGTGACCCCTCTTACAATGAGCAGTTCTTC. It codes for CATSDPSYNEQFF.

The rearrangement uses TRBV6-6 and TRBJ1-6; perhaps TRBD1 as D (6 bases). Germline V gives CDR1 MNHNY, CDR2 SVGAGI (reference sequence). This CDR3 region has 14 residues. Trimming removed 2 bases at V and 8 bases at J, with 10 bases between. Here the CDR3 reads CASSYPDRDSPLHF. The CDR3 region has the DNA TGTGCCAGCAGTTACCCGGACAGAGATTCACCCCTCCACTTT.

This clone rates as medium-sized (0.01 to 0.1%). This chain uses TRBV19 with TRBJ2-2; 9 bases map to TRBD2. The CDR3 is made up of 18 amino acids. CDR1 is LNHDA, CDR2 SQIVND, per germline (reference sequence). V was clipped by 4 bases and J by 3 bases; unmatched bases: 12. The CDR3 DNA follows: TGTGCCAGTAGTACCCGAAATAAACTAGCGGGCGACACCGGGGAGCTGTTTTTT. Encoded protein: CASSTRNKLAGDTGELFF.